Reported below is one T cell receptor (beta chain). As yet, its antigen is unknown. The data are from a study of OX40 agonist ivuxolimab in advanced cancers. Study-wide background: Patients assigned to dose escalation were diagnosed with hepatocellular carcinoma, melanoma, renal cell or head and neck cancer.

Method: immunoSEQ multiplex PCR; TCRdb's copy keeps in-frame clones and lacks some. In the table there are more than 70,000 clones, 84% of which are singletons. General study points: Expanded clones belonging to CD8+ T cells outnumbered, on average, those of CD4+.

The sampling schedule covered blood at baseline, cycle 4 day 1, and cycle 7 day 1. Germline V gene data show CDR1 as SGHDN and CDR2 as FVKESK. The CDR3 spans 13 residues. V dropped 4 bases and J dropped 12 bases, with 13 bases sitting between them. Sample: CD4+ or CD8+ T cells sorted from blood, taken in a trial of the OX40 agonist ivuxolimab. This TCR was sampled from an adult with an advanced solid tumor such as melanoma, head and neck, liver or kidney cancer. The chain uses TRBV14 and TRBJ2-6, with unresolved D. This CDR3 is CASSPRMGGVLTF. CDR3 DNA: TGTGCCAGCAGCCCAAGAATGGGCGGCGTCCTGACTTTC.